A single sample is the source of the 14 T cell receptor beta chains below, sequenced in a study of T cells in Graves' hyperthyroidism and ophthalmopathy. Regions amplified from RNA transcripts were the TCR beta CDR3 regions. HTBI primers were used for first-round RT-PCR of the TCR CDR3. TCRdb reprocessed the multiplex PCR reads with MiXCR, giving one entry per CDR3 protein. The sample records a few hundred thousand distinct CDR3 sequences, 46% being singletons. Source material: peripheral blood or thyroid tissue (not recorded which). The receptor source for this set is an adult woman with Graves' disease, either hyperthyroidism or ophthalmopathy (not recorded which).

This clonotype was observed a handful of times. V and J are TRBV28 and TRBJ2-7; TRBD2 aligns across 9 bases. V dropped 3 bases and J dropped 7; count of bases not matched to a gene: 10. CDR1 is MDHEN, CDR2 SYDVKM, per germline. The length of the CDR3 is 15 residues. The chain's CDR3 is CASSFGLAGIGEQYF. In nucleotides, the CDR3 is TGTGCCAGCAGTTTCGGTCTAGCGGGAATCGGAGAGCAGTACTTC.

The chain combines TRBV5-1 with TRBJ2-7, with D uncertain. Germline CDR1 reads SGHRS; CDR2 reads YFSETQ. The CDR3 consists of 12 residues. V was clipped by 3 bases and J by 6 bases, with 10 bases between them. Written as DNA, the CDR3 is TGCGCCAGCAGCTGCACATCGGGCGAGCAGTACTTC. This gives the protein CASSCTSGEQYF.

This clonotype appeared many times. Here the CDR3 reads CSAPNRAIGYEQYF. For the CDR3, the DNA is TGCAGTGCCCCAAACCGGGCCATCGGGTACGAGCAGTACTTC. The V and J genes are TRBV20-1 and TRBJ2-7; D not resolved. The CDR3 length is 14 residues. V lost 6 bases and J 4 bases, leaving 19 bases between the germline ends. The V gene's germline CDR1 is DFQATT and CDR2 SNEGSKA (reference sequence).

In this sample, this clonotype turned up many times. The gene calls are TRBV20-1 and TRBJ1-5; D ambiguous. This CDR3 has 13 amino acids. V gave up 3 bases and J gave up 5 bases, with 11 bases separating them. Per the germline V gene, CDR1 is DFQATT and CDR2 is SNEGSKA (reference sequence). CDR3 nucleotides: TGCAGTGCTAGGATTCGATGGGATCAGCCCCAGCATTTT. Amino acid sequence: CSARIRWDQPQHF.

CDR3 DNA: TGTGCCAGCAGTTTAGATGGGGATGGCTACACCTTC. Encoded protein: CASSLDGDGYTF. The gene calls are TRBV12-3 or TRBV12-4 and TRBJ1-2, with D uncertain. V was cut by 1 base and J by 6 bases, with 6 bases left in between. The CDR3 loop spans 12 amino acids.

V and J are TRBV15 and TRBJ1-3; 9 positions match TRBD1. Germline lookup yields CDR1 LNHNV and CDR2 YYDKDF (reference sequence). CDR3 length: 13 amino acids. The DNA of the CDR3 is TGTGCGTGGGACAGGGCCTCTGGAAACACCATATATTTT. Encoded protein: CAWDRASGNTIYF.

The sample holds a few counts of this clonotype. The V call is TRBV2, the J call TRBJ2-7; D may be TRBD1 (6 bases). CDR3 size: 15 residues. Germline assignment: CDR1 SNHLY and CDR2 FYNNEI. V was cut by 5 bases and J by 3 bases, with 17 bases left in between. The CDR3 DNA is TGTGCCAGCAGTCTGACAGGCGTCGGCTACTACGAGCAGTACTTC. It yields the protein CASSLTGVGYYEQYF. Looking up the rest from reference TRBV2 and TRBJ2-7 gives the full variable domain: EPEVTQTPSHQVTQMGQEVILRCVPISNHLYFYWYRQILGQKVEFLVSFYNNEISEKSEIFDDQFSVERPDGSNFTLKIRSTKLEDSAMYFCASSLTGVGYYEQYFGPGTRLTVT.

V gene TRBV12-3 or TRBV12-4 combines with J gene TRBJ2-3, with D perhaps TRBD2 (6 bases). The ends were cut back, 6 bases at V and 8 bases at J, with 12 bases in the middle. The CDR3 sequence is 12 residues long. CDR3 bases: TGTGCCAGCAGGTGGGACTTTACTACGCAGTATTTT. Amino acid sequence: CASRWDFTTQYF.

V gene TRBV7-9 combines with J gene TRBJ1-3; D unclear. V was clipped by 4 bases and J by 4 bases, with 8 bases between them. Per the germline V gene, CDR1 is SEHNR and CDR2 is FQNEAQ (reference sequence). The length of the CDR3 is 13 residues. CDR3 bases: TGTGCCAGCAGCTCCCAAGCAGGAAACACCATATATTTT. This sequence encodes CASSSQAGNTIYF.

This clonotype was detected only a few times. The rearrangement links TRBV27 to TRBJ1-2; no clear D gene. CDR1 MNHEY and CDR2 SMNVEV come from the germline V gene (reference sequence). The CDR3 consists of 13 residues. The V gene lost 3 bases and the J gene lost 8 bases, with 13 bases spanning the gap. The CDR3 region is CASSFNPDKGYTF. As DNA, the CDR3 is TGTGCCAGCAGTTTCAATCCTGACAAGGGCTACACCTTC.

This chain uses TRBV12-3 or TRBV12-4 with TRBJ1-5, with D unresolved. Trimming removed 0 bases at V and 9 bases at J, with 12 bases between. The CDR3 has 14 amino acids. CDR3 in DNA: TGTGCCAGCAGTTTAGCGGCAACCTCTGGGCCCCAGCATTTT. It is translated as CASSLAATSGPQHF.

As for this clonotype: Since a much larger clone is just one base distant, this may be a read error. The chain employs TRBV5-1 and TRBJ2-2; D remains ambiguous. This CDR3 contains 11 residues. Trimming shortened V by 7 bases and J by 6 bases, and 7 bases separated the two germline ends. CDR1 and CDR2 from the germline V gene are SGHRS and YFSETQ. The CDR3 DNA is TGCGCCAGCCGGGCTGCCGGGGAGCTGTTTTTT. It translates to CASRAAGELFF.

This clonotype was recorded at least ten times. This chain connects TRBV20-1 to TRBJ2-7; 11 bases agree with TRBD2. CDR1 DFQATT and CDR2 SNEGSKA come from the germline V gene (reference sequence). After removal of 1 base from V and 4 bases from J, the junction contained 6 bases not matched to a gene. CDR3 length equals 15 residues. CDR3 nucleotide sequence: TGCAGTGCTAGAGGTAGCGGGAGGGCCCTTTACGAGCAGTACTTC. Its protein product is CSARGSGRALYEQYF.

This clonotype was counted ten times or more. The rearrangement joins TRBV13 to TRBJ2-6; unclear D gene. Per germline, CDR1 PRHDT and CDR2 FYEKMQ (reference sequence). This CDR3 has 13 residues. The germline V and J ends were trimmed by 3 bases and 4 bases, with 4 bases remaining between them. This CDR3 reads CASSFAGANVLTF. The CDR3 nucleotides are TGTGCCAGCAGCTTTGCCGGGGCCAACGTCCTGACTTTC.